A selection of T cell receptor beta chains follows, all from one sample in a study of cytomegalovirus exposure and HLA in healthy donors. The assay was immunoSEQ multiplex PCR, and TCRdb's table has in-frame clones only and misses some. The data contain under 110,000 clones, less than 80% of them singletons. Sequencing was performed on PBMCs. Receptors were obtained from a man aged 35 to 55 in good health and CMV-seronegative. Both conserved end residues are trimmed from each CDR3.

CDR3 protein: ASSKWPGEADTQY; V gene: TRBV11-3
CDR3 protein: ASRGAATDTQY; V gene: TRBV19
CDR3 protein: ASSEASGGITDTQY; V gene: TRBV2
CDR3 protein: ASSRGAGGISDTQY; V gene: TRBV4-3
CDR3 protein: ASSRAYSTVGYGYT; V gene: TRBV4-3
CDR3 protein: ASSLGTGNQPQH; V gene: TRBV13
CDR3 protein: ASSIPNQGILNTGELF; V gene: TRBV19
CDR3 protein: ASSRDNRETQY; V gene: TRBV19
CDR3 protein: ASSRTGNEQF; V gene: TRBV6-4
CDR3 protein: ASSSSQGAEGANVLT; V gene: TRBV28
CDR3 protein: ASRYQASYEQY; V gene: TRBV11-2
CDR3 protein: ASSESTQRGYT; V gene: TRBV10-1
CDR3 protein: ASSVGISGGARETQY; V gene: TRBV9
CDR3 protein: ASSESLPTRVHMNTEAF; V gene: TRBV10-1
CDR3 protein: ATRGTLGDQPQH; V gene: TRBV6-5
CDR3 protein: SVLTGDEKLF; V gene: TRBV29-1
CDR3 protein: ASSLDRNSPLH; V gene: TRBV5-1
CDR3 protein: ASSYETGLSYNEQF; V gene: TRBV5-1
CDR3 protein: ASSLDRVNSPLH; V gene: TRBV5-4
CDR3 protein: ASAGGDEKLF; V gene: TRBV28
CDR3 protein: ASSQAGTGNQPQH; V gene: TRBV18
CDR3 protein: ASSERTGNKAQH; V gene: TRBV6-1
CDR3 protein: ASSLWTNPGNTIY; V gene: TRBV5-4
CDR3 protein: ASSVTSGTGEY; V gene: TRBV5-6
CDR3 protein: ASSPQRGTQY; V gene: TRBV7-2
CDR3 protein: ASSPSGLAGGPTYNEQF; V gene: TRBV7-9
CDR3 protein: ASSFDGSAQPQH; V gene: TRBV19
CDR3 protein: ASSLAGNMNTEAF; V gene: TRBV5-6
CDR3 protein: ASSLGQGAGELF; V gene: TRBV11-2
CDR3 protein: ASGPYTGLGGYT; V gene: TRBV18
CDR3 protein: ASSVGVGQGSGELF; V gene: TRBV9
CDR3 protein: ASSRDSNYGYT; V gene: TRBV6-5
CDR3 protein: ASSLEVLNTEAF; V gene: TRBV11-2
CDR3 protein: ASSHGTSGGRTDTQY; V gene: TRBV4-1
CDR3 protein: ASSPYLNRAGELF; V gene: TRBV4-1
CDR3 protein: ASSPQQDREFEQY; V gene: TRBV4-1
CDR3 protein: ASSFQQGTEAF; V gene: TRBV7-2
CDR3 protein: ASSYSFGYGYT; V gene: TRBV27
CDR3 protein: ASSTDKGASSYNSPLH; V gene: TRBV19
CDR3 protein: ASSSSMSSYNEQF; V gene: TRBV6-5
CDR3 protein: ASSRGLAYGYT; V gene: TRBV19
CDR3 protein: ASSLDLTRGYGYT; V gene: TRBV5-4
CDR3 protein: SGDRADTGELF; V gene: TRBV29-1
CDR3 protein: ASSEDPGVVNTEAF; V gene: TRBV2
CDR3 protein: ASSPGGNEQY; V gene: TRBV6-5